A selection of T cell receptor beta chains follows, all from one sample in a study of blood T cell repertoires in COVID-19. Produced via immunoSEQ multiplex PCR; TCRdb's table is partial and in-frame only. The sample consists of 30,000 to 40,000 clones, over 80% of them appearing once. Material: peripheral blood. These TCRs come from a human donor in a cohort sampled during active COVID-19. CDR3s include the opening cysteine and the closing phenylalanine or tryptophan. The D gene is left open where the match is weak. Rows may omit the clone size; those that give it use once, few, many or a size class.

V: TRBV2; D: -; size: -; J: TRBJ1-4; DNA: TGTGCCAGCAGTCTCTTGGGAGGGGAAAAACTGTTTTTT; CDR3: CASSLLGGEKLFF
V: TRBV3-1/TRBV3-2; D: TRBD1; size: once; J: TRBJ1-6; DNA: TGTGCCAGCAGCCAACCAAACAGGGGGCTAGCCCTCCACTTT; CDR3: CASSQPNRGLALHF
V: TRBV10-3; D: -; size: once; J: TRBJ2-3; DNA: TGTGCCATCAGTGAGTCGCTGGGGGGAACAGATACGCAGTATTTT; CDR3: CAISESLGGTDTQYF
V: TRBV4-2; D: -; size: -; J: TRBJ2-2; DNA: TGTGCCAGCAGCCAAGGAGGCAGCCTAAACGCGAACACCGGGGAGCTGTTTTTT; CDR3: CASSQGGSLNANTGELFF
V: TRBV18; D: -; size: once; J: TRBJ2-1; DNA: TGTGCCAGCTCATACAGTACAAGCTCCTACAATGAGCAGTTCTTC; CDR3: CASSYSTSSYNEQFF
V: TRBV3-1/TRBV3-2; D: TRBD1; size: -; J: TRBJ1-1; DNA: TGTGCCAGCAGCCAGGGGACAGGCCTGAACACTGAAGCTTTCTTT; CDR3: CASSQGTGLNTEAFF
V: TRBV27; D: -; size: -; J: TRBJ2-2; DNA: TGTGCCAGCAGTTTTCTAACCGGGGAGCTGTTTTTT; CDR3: CASSFLTGELFF
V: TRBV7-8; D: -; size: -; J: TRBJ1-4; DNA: TGTGCCAGCAGCTTAGACAGGGTTTTAGGGGAAAAACTGTTTTTT; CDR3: CASSLDRVLGEKLFF
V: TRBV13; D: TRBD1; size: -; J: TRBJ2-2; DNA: TGTGCCAGCAGTTACACTGCCGGGACAGGGGTTATCGGGGAGCTGTTTTTT; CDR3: CASSYTAGTGVIGELFF
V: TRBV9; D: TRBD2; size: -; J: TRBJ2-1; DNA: TGTGCCAGCAGCGCGGATAGCGGGATGTGGAATGAGCAGTTCTTC; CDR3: CASSADSGMWNEQFF
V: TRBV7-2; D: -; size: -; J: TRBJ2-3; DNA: TGTGCCAGCAGCTATTACACAGATACGCAGTATTTT; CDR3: CASSYYTDTQYF
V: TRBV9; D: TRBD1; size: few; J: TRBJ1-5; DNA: TGTGCCAGCAGCGCGGGACAGCAAAGCAATCAGCCCCAGCATTTT; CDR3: CASSAGQQSNQPQHF
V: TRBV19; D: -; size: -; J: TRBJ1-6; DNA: TGTGCCAGTAGGTCAGGGTATGGTGATTCACCCCTCCACTTT; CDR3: CASRSGYGDSPLHF
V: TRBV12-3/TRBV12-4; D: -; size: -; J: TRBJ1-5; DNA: TGTGCCAGCAGTTGGGTAGGGGGACAGCCCCAGCATTTT; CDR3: CASSWVGGQPQHF
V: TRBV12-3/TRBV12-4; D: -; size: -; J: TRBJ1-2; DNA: TGTGCCAGCAGTTTAGCGGACTGGTATGGCTACACCTTC; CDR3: CASSLADWYGYTF
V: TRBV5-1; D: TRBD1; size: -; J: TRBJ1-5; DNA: TGCGCCAGCAGCTTGGGGGGGACAGGGTTTCAGCCCCAGCATTTT; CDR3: CASSLGGTGFQPQHF
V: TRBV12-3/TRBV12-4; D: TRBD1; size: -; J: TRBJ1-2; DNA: TGTGCCAGCAGTTTTTTCCGGACAGGGGGCTACACCTTC; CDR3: CASSFFRTGGYTF
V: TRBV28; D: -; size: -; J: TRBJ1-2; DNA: TGTGCCAGCAGTCCCAGTGAATCCTATGGCTACACCTTC; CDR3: CASSPSESYGYTF
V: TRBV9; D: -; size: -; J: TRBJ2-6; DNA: TGTGCCAGCAGCGATAGGACAGCTGGGGCCAACGTCCTGACTTTC; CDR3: CASSDRTAGANVLTF
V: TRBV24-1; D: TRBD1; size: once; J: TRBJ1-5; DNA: TGTGCCACCTCCGCAACAGGGGGCAATCAGCCCCAGCATTTT; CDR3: CATSATGGNQPQHF
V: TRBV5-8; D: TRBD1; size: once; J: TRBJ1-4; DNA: TGTGCCAGCAGCTTGTGGGACAGGAAACTGTTTTTT; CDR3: CASSLWDRKLFF
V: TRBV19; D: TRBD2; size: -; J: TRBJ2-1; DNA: TGTGCCAGTAGTCCCCCCTCGACTAGCCGCAATGAGCAGTTCTTC; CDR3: CASSPPSTSRNEQFF
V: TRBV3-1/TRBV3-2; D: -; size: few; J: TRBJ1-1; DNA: TGTGCCAGCAGCCATGGGGCGTCGAGAACTGAAGCTTTCTTT; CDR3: CASSHGASRTEAFF
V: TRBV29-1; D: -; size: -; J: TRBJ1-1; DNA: TGCAGCGTTGTGGTGGGGGCCACTGAAGCTTTCTTT; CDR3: CSVVVGATEAFF
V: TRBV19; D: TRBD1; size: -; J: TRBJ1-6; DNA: TGTGCCAGTAGTATAACCCCGGGACAGGGAGGGAATTCACCCCTCCACTTT; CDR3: CASSITPGQGGNSPLHF
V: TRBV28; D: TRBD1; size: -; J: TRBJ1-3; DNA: TGTGCCAGCAGTTGGACGGACAGGGGTAACACCATATATTTT; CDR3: CASSWTDRGNTIYF
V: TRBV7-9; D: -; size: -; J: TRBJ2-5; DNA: TGTGCCAGCTTACAGGATCTAGAGACCCAGTACTTC; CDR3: CASLQDLETQYF
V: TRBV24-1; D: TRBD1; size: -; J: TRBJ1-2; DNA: TGTGCCACCAGTGATCGTGACAGGGGAAACTATGGCTACACCTTC; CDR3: CATSDRDRGNYGYTF
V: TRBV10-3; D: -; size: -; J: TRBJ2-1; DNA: TGTGCCATCTCCTCCGGGTCCCTATACAATGAGCAGTTCTTC; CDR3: CAISSGSLYNEQFF
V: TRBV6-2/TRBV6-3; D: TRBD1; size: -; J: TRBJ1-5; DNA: TGTGCCAGCAGTTACGCGCACCGGACAGGGAGCAATCAGCCCCAGCATTTT; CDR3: CASSYAHRTGSNQPQHF
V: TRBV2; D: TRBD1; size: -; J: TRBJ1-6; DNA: TGTGCCAGCAGGTTGGGGACAGGTAATTCACCCCTCCACTTT; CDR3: CASRLGTGNSPLHF
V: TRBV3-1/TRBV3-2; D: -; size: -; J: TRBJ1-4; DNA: TGTGCCAGCAGCCCCTCTTCGGGGTCGGGGAAACTGTTTTTT; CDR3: CASSPSSGSGKLFF
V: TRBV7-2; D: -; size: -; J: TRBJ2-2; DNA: TGTGCCAGCAGCCCAGGGACTTCCACCGGGGAGCTGTTTTTT; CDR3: CASSPGTSTGELFF
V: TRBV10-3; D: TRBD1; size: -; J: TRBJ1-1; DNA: TGTGCCATCAGTGGGGACAGGGTGAGGACTGAAGCTTTCTTT; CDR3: CAISGDRVRTEAFF
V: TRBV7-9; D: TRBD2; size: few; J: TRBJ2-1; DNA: TGTGCCAGCAGCCCACCAGTCGGGGGGGTGGGTGAGCAGTTCTTC; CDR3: CASSPPVGGVGEQFF